The next 2 T cell receptor beta chains were all read from a single sample in a study of liver allograft versus peripheral blood T cells. The wider study: Recipients' peripheral blood T cell receptor repertoires were compared with those in transplanted livers.

Via MiXCR, TCRdb re-called the reads, giving one row per CDR3 protein. The sample consists of thousands of distinct CDR3 sequences, roughly 17% of them appearing once. Every receptor here comes from a human patient who had a liver transplant. Some T cells may arise from the graft donor.

This clonotype is deemed medium-sized. V and J are TRBV28 and TRBJ1-1; D is unclear. Germline V gives CDR1 MDHEN, CDR2 SYDVKM. The CDR3 length is 14 residues. Deletions cut 5 bases from V and 4 bases from J, with 14 bases between. This chain's CDR3 is CASSTQAAGTEAFF. The CDR3 DNA follows: TGTGCCAGCAGTACTCAGGCCGCAGGCACTGAAGCTTTCTTT.

V usage is TRBV20-1 and J usage is TRBJ1-1; D gene unclear. This CDR3 comprises 11 residues. Germline V gene lookup returns CDR1 DFQATT and CDR2 SNEGSKA (reference sequence). V gave up 0 bases and J gave up 2 bases, with 1 base separating them. CDR3: CSARENTEAFF. The CDR3 region has the DNA TGCAGTGCTAGAGAAAACACTGAAGCTTTCTTT.